Following are 12 T cell receptor beta chains from one sample sequenced in a study of shared clonotypes between healthy human individuals. Produced via immunoSEQ multiplex PCR; TCRdb's table is partial and in-frame only. The sample shows some 1 million clones, about 74% of them seen only once. The sample taken for sequencing was memory CD4+ T cells sorted from blood. Subset meaning: CD45RA-negative fraction. Receptor source: a man between 18 and 29 years old in good health.

V gene TRBV21-1 combines with J gene TRBJ2-2; TRBD2 was called by the table and not checked on the DNA. TRBV21-1 is recorded as a pseudogene. This CDR3 is built from 16 residues. CDR3 in amino acids: CASSLILAENTGELFF. Written as DNA, the CDR3 is TGTGCCAGCAGCCTCATTCTAGCGGAGAACACCGGGGAGCTGTTTTTT.

The V gene is TRBV28, the J gene TRBJ1-5, with 7 positions matching TRBD1. Losses at the gene ends were 6 bases for V and 4 bases for J; bases not matched to a gene: 9. The length of the CDR3 is 15 residues. The germline gives CDR1 MDHEN, CDR2 SYDVKM. In nucleotides, the CDR3 is TGTGCCAGCAGGGCGTGGGACAGACTTAATCAGCCCCAGCATTTT. Amino acids: CASRAWDRLNQPQHF.

This clone has just a few counts. The chain employs TRBV5-6 and TRBJ2-4; D is ambiguous. Germline CDR1 reads SGHDT; CDR2 reads YYEEEE. The CDR3 is 14 residues long. The V and J ends lost 4 bases and 6 bases respectively, with 14 bases between them. CDR3 protein: CASSLRPPGNIQYF. The DNA of the CDR3 is TGTGCCAGCAGCCTGCGACCCCCAGGAAACATTCAGTACTTC.

The chain combines TRBV25-1 with TRBJ1-1, with unresolved D. The V end was cut by 2 bases, the J end by 6 bases, with 13 bases between. CDR1 MGHDK and CDR2 SYGVNS come from the germline V gene. The CDR3 contains 14 residues. DNA of the CDR3: TGTGCCAGCAGTGAAGACCCCCCCGGCGCTGAAGCTTTCTTT. It translates to CASSEDPPGAEAFF.

This chain connects TRBV15 to TRBJ1-4; D unresolved. The V and J ends lost 2 bases and 9 bases respectively, with 10 bases between them. This CDR3 contains 13 residues. Germline V gene data show CDR1 as LNHNV and CDR2 as YYDKDF (reference sequence). The CDR3 region has the DNA TGTGCCACCAGCAGAACCTCAGCGAAAAAACTGTTTTTT. Its translation: CATSRTSAKKLFF.

The chain has TRBV27 and TRBJ1-6, with D unclear. The length of the CDR3 is 14 residues. Trimming stripped 6 bases from V and 7 bases from J, with 13 bases between. Germline values: CDR1 MNHEY, CDR2 SMNVEV (reference sequence). CDR3 in DNA: TGTGCCAGCAGACCGGCGGAGGCCAATTCACCCCTCCACTTT. This gives the protein CASRPAEANSPLHF.

This clone was seen more than once but under ten times. V usage is TRBV28 and J usage is TRBJ1-5, with D tentatively TRBD1 (6 bases). The CDR3 is 15 residues long. The germline CDR1 and CDR2 sequences are MDHEN and SYDVKM. The V end lost 5 bases, the J end lost 4 bases, and 15 bases lay between the germline ends. This chain's CDR3 is CASSRLQGVNQPQHF. CDR3 nucleotide sequence: TGTGCCAGCAGTCGACTACAGGGTGTGAATCAGCCCCAGCATTTT. Looking up the rest from reference TRBV28 and TRBJ1-5 gives the full variable domain: DVKVTQSSRYLVKRTGEKVFLECVQDMDHENMFWYRQDPGLGLRLIYFSYDVKMKEKGDIPEGYSVSREKKERFSLILESASTNQTSMYLCASSRLQGVNQPQHFGDGTRLSIL.

This clone showed up many times. The gene calls are TRBV11-2 and TRBJ2-7; 7 bases agree with TRBD2. This CDR3 has 14 amino acids. The V gene end was trimmed by 5 bases and the J gene end by 3 bases; junction bases not matched to a gene: 7. Germline values: CDR1 SGHAT, CDR2 FQNNGV. CDR3 residues: CASSDPGLNYEQYF. Written as DNA, the CDR3 is TGTGCCAGCAGCGACCCGGGACTAAACTACGAGCAGTACTTC.

The rearrangement joins TRBV9 to TRBJ2-1; no definite D call. V gave up 4 bases and J gave up 4 bases, with 18 bases separating them. The CDR3 is 16 residues long. Germline lookup yields CDR1 SGDLS and CDR2 YYNGEE. The CDR3 loop is CASSPRIMGYYNEQFF. The CDR3 nucleotides are TGTGCCAGCAGCCCCCGTATAATGGGTTATTACAATGAGCAGTTCTTC.

The chain has TRBV7-2 and TRBJ1-5; D may be TRBD1 (6 bases). Trimming pared 6 bases from V and 4 bases from J, leaving 16 bases between. CDR1 is SGHTA and CDR2 is FQGNSA in the germline V gene. This CDR3 is 15 amino acids long. The chain's CDR3 is CASSQYGGLNQPQHF. In DNA, the CDR3 is TGTGCCAGCAGTCAATACGGGGGCTTGAATCAGCCCCAGCATTTT.

Here the CDR3 DNA reads TGTGCCATCGCCCAAGGCAGTAAGAACACCGGGGAGCTGTTTTTT. Its protein product is CAIAQGSKNTGELFF. The chain employs TRBV10-3 and TRBJ2-2; D is unclear. CDR3 length: 15 residues. The germline V gene encodes CDR1 ENHRY and CDR2 SYGVKD. The V gene lost 8 bases and the J gene lost 1 base, with 14 bases spanning the gap.

The genes are TRBV27 and TRBJ1-1, with a tentative D call TRBD1 (6 bases). Deletions cut 4 bases from V and 2 bases from J, with 14 bases between. The CDR3 has 15 residues. Germline CDR1 MNHEY, CDR2 SMNVEV (reference sequence). The CDR3 protein is CASSYRQAYNTEAFF. CDR3 DNA sequence: TGTGCCAGCAGTTACAGACAGGCCTACAACACTGAAGCTTTCTTT.